This T cell receptor beta chain came from a study of OX40 agonist ivuxolimab in advanced cancers. Study context: Partial responses occurred in three patients (one hepatocellular carcinoma, two cutaneous melanoma).

Only in-frame clones appear in the TCRdb table, and some are missing; sequencing was by immunoSEQ multiplex PCR. The sample lists 60,000 to 80,000 clones; roughly 90% were seen once. This specimen was CD4+ or CD8+ T cells sorted from blood, taken in a trial of the OX40 agonist ivuxolimab. The clonotype originates from an adult with an advanced solid tumor such as melanoma, head and neck, liver or kidney cancer.

The CDR3 region is CASNAGVSSGELFF. In DNA form, the CDR3 reads TGTGCCAGCAATGCGGGAGTGAGTTCCGGGGAGCTGTTTTTT. The rearrangement joins TRBV6-5 to TRBJ2-2; TRBD2 matches 7 bases. CDR1 and CDR2 from the germline V gene are MNHEY and SVGAGI. Trimming removed 7 bases from V and 6 bases from J; junction bases left unmatched: 8. The CDR3 is 14 residues long.